This T cell receptor (beta chain) is from a study of T cells in Graves' hyperthyroidism and ophthalmopathy. Findings of the study overall: Ophthalmopathy, which appeared later, was predicted by the model a median about 6 months before onset.

Authors of the study amplified TCR beta CDR3 regions from RNA transcripts. HTBI primers were the set used in a first-round RT-PCR of the TCR CDR3. One entry per CDR3 protein, called by TCRdb with MiXCR from the multiplex PCR reads. The table shows about 340,000 distinct CDR3 sequences, with roughly a fifth occurring only once. Newly diagnosed hyperthyroidism, duration under 2 months, in patients aged 18 to 65. Exclusion criteria comprised uncontrolled infection, other autoimmune disease, pregnancy or lactation. Thyroid ultrasound, orbital computed tomography, clinical symptoms, and serum thyroxine and TRAb underpinned diagnoses. Trimming shortened V by 9 bases and J by 8 bases, and 11 bases separated the two germline ends. CDR1 and CDR2 (germline): SEHNR, FQNEAQ (reference sequence). The CDR3 contains 11 residues. In the case of this clonotype: Antigen: not known.

This receptor was taken from a woman in her forties or fifties with Graves' hyperthyroidism. This chain uses TRBV7-9 with TRBJ2-1; either TRBD1 or TRBD2 may fit D (6 bases each). Sequencing used blood. The DNA of the CDR3 is TGTGCCAGACAGGGAGGCGATGAGCAGTTCTTC. Protein: CARQGGDEQFF.